The 6 T cell receptor beta chains reported below all come from one sample, sequenced in a study of shared clonotypes between healthy human individuals (dated by TCRdb to about 2020). Library method: the immunoSEQ multiplex PCR assay. Held by TCRdb, this immuneACCESS table contains in-frame sequences only and omits some clones. Under half of the omission traces to an unresolved V gene where checked; the cause of the rest is unknown. For this sample the table gives about 690,000 clones, of which less than 95% were detected only once. The top ten hold 30% to 40% of the sample. Sequencing input: memory CD8+ T cells from PBMCs. The cell subset or site label, as the study defines it: CD45RO+ cells pooled with CCR7-negative TemRA cells. The receptors shown here come from a man between 18 and 29 years old in good health. Some clones in this sample may be carry-over from other donors' samples.

The rearrangement links TRBV5-6 to TRBJ1-5, with D maybe TRBD1 (5 bases). V lost 3 bases to trimming and J lost 7 bases, with 14 bases between them. This CDR3 spans 14 amino acids. Germline CDR1 SGHDT, CDR2 YYEEEE. The CDR3, as DNA: TGTGCCAGCAGCTGGTCCGGACGGGGCCAGCCCCAGCATTTT. It specifies CASSWSGRGQPQHF.

The rearrangement uses TRBV6-5 and TRBJ2-1; 13 bases match TRBD2. J was trimmed by 10 bases and V by 5 bases; bases with no gene match: 5. Per germline, CDR1 MNHEY and CDR2 SVGAGI. The CDR3 consists of 14 residues. The CDR3 region is CASSQGLAGEEQFF. CDR3 bases: TGTGCCAGCAGTCAAGGACTAGCGGGAGAAGAGCAGTTCTTC.

V usage is TRBV5-6 and J usage is TRBJ2-2; D is unclear. Trimming took 3 bases from V and 0 from J, leaving 9 bases between them. Germline V gene sequence: CDR1 SGHDT, CDR2 YYEEEE. The CDR3 runs 15 residues. CDR3 sequence: CASSYRRTNTGELFF. The DNA for the CDR3 is TGTGCCAGCAGCTATCGCAGGACGAACACCGGGGAGCTGTTTTTT.

The chain carries TRBV10-3 and TRBJ2-7; perhaps D is TRBD1 or TRBD2 (5 bases each). Deletions cut 7 bases from V and 3 bases from J, with 13 bases between. The germline V gene has CDR1 ENHRY and CDR2 SYGVKD. The CDR3 extends over 13 amino acids. CDR3 DNA sequence: TGTGCCATCATGTGGGGGAGCGGCTACGAGCAGTACTTC. Translation gives CAIMWGSGYEQYF.

The chain combines TRBV7-9 with TRBJ1-3; D unresolved. CDR1 and CDR2 (germline): SEHNR, FQNEAQ (reference sequence). The CDR3 covers 15 residues. The germline V and J ends were trimmed by 5 bases and 4 bases, with 15 bases remaining between them. CDR3 amino acids: CASSPRRAHGNTIYF. The CDR3 bases are TGTGCCAGCAGCCCAAGGAGGGCTCACGGAAACACCATATATTTT.

The chain uses TRBV9 and TRBJ2-1; the D is unclear. V was pared by 1 base and J by 4 bases, with 6 bases between. Looked up from germline, CDR1 is SGDLS and CDR2 is YYNGEE. The CDR3 sequence is 13 residues long. Here the CDR3 DNA reads TGTGCCAGCAGCGTAAACCTTTACAATGAGCAGTTCTTC. Translating gives CASSVNLYNEQFF.